These 12 T cell receptor beta chains were all obtained from the same sample, sequenced in a study of T cells in Graves' hyperthyroidism and ophthalmopathy. Amplified regions were TCR beta CDR3 sequences from RNA transcripts. The study used the HTBI primer set for a first-round RT-PCR of the TCR CDR3. TCRdb re-called the multiplex PCR reads through MiXCR, storing one row per CDR3 protein. The sample lists around 600,000 distinct CDR3 sequences; approximately 14% were seen once. What was sequenced was blood. The receptors here all came from a woman aged 18-35 years with Graves' ophthalmopathy.

This clonotype has ten or more counts. This chain connects TRBV10-3 to TRBJ1-1; D is undetermined. CDR1 and CDR2 from the germline V gene are ENHRY and SYGVKD. This CDR3 region has 13 residues. V was shortened by 3 bases and J by 6 bases, with 11 bases between the two germline ends. The CDR3 DNA sequence: TGTGCCATCAGTGACCCGACGGAATCTGAAGCTTTCTTT. Residues: CAISDPTESEAFF.

The chain recombines TRBV6-2 or TRBV6-3 with TRBJ2-7; D is unclear. Germline V lookup: CDR1 MNHEY, CDR2 SVGEGT. The CDR3 sequence is 12 residues long. V was trimmed by 2 bases and J by 4 bases, leaving 6 bases between them. The CDR3 protein is CASSYVNYEQYF. The CDR3 DNA reads TGTGCCAGCAGTTACGTAAATTACGAGCAGTACTTC.

This clonotype was recorded at least ten times. The chain recombines TRBV28 with TRBJ2-1; possible D gene TRBD2, 6 bases. This CDR3 spans 16 amino acids. Trimming shortened V by 5 bases and J by 2 bases, and 16 bases separated the two germline ends. In germline, CDR1 is MDHEN, CDR2 SYDVKM. The CDR3, as DNA: TGTGCCAGCAGTGGGATCGGGGGAGTGACCTACAATGAGCAGTTCTTC. Protein product: CASSGIGGVTYNEQFF.

This clonotype came up many times. CDR3 protein: CSARERRVQETQYF. CDR3 in DNA: TGCAGTGCTAGAGAACGCAGAGTTCAAGAGACCCAGTACTTC. The chain combines TRBV20-1 with TRBJ2-5; D call uncertain. CDR1 is DFQATT, CDR2 SNEGSKA, per germline (reference sequence). Trimming cost V 0 bases and J 2 bases, with 10 bases left between them. There are 14 residues in the CDR3.

This clonotype was seen ten or more times. V gene TRBV24-1 combines with J gene TRBJ2-7; TRBD2 matches 9 bases. V was pared by 7 bases and J by 0 bases, with 3 bases of the junction left unmatched. The CDR3 extends over 14 amino acids. CDR1 is KGHDR, CDR2 SFDVKD, per germline. The CDR3 bases are TGTGCCACCAGCCATAGCGGGAGCTCCTACGAGCAGTACTTC. Translated: CATSHSGSSYEQYF.

This clonotype came up many times. The chain recombines TRBV5-1 with TRBJ2-7; D possibly corresponds to TRBD1 (5 bases). Trimming took 4 bases from V and 1 from J, leaving 12 bases between them. CDR3 length: 14 amino acids. Looked up from germline, CDR1 is SGHRS and CDR2 is YFSETQ. The DNA for the CDR3 is TGCGCCAGCAGCACACAGGACGGTTCCTACGAGCAGTACTTC. Its translation: CASSTQDGSYEQYF.

This clonotype was counted ten times or more. The rearrangement links TRBV11-3 to TRBJ1-1; a weak D match, TRBD1 (5 bases). V was pared by 2 bases and J by 0 bases, with 13 bases between. The V gene's germline CDR1 is SGHNT and CDR2 YENEEA. There are 16 residues in the CDR3. CDR3 coding DNA: TGTGCCAGCAGCTTAACACCAGGGACTTTGAACACTGAAGCTTTCTTT. Encoded protein: CASSLTPGTLNTEAFF.

This clonotype was recorded a few times. In nucleotides, the CDR3 is TGTGCCACAAACAGGGAATCCACTGAAGCTTTCTTT. Its protein product is CATNRESTEAFF. This sequence joins TRBV10-3 and TRBJ1-1, with a tentative D call TRBD1 (6 bases). V was trimmed by 10 bases and J by 4 bases, leaving 13 bases between them. The CDR3 consists of 12 residues. Germline V CDR1 and CDR2: ENHRY, SYGVKD.

This clonotype occurred a few times. The rearrangement joins TRBV7-6 to TRBJ2-2; 7 nucleotides align to TRBD2. Losses at the gene ends were 5 bases for V and 4 bases for J; bases not matched to a gene: 7. The germline gives CDR1 SGHVS, CDR2 FNYEAQ. The CDR3 is 15 amino acids. The DNA for the CDR3 is TGTGCCAGCAGCCCCTGGGAGGGCGGCACCGGGGAGCTGTTTTTT. Its protein is CASSPWEGGTGELFF.

This clonotype has only a few counts. A read error is possible here, since a much larger clone lies one base away. V usage is TRBV28 and J usage is TRBJ2-7; 7 positions match TRBD2. V gave up 6 bases and J gave up 7 bases; unmatched junction bases: 12. Per the germline V gene, CDR1 is MDHEN and CDR2 is SYDVKM. The CDR3 totals 14 residues. CDR3 nucleotide sequence: TGTGCCAGCAGCCCGACTAGCAGGAGGCGGGAGCAGTACTTC. Protein: CASSPTSRRREQYF.

The sample holds many counts of this clonotype. This rearrangement joins TRBV14 to TRBJ2-7; 8 bases are shared with TRBD1. CDR1 is SGHDN and CDR2 is FVKESK in the germline V gene. The J segment lost 3 bases and the V segment lost 5 bases, leaving 18 bases of the junction unmatched. This CDR3 has 18 residues. CDR3 sequence: CASSTRSGRDRRIYEQYF. CDR3 nucleotide sequence: TGTGCCAGCAGCACCCGGTCGGGCCGGGACAGGAGAATCTACGAGCAGTACTTC.

The V and J genes are TRBV12-3 or TRBV12-4 and TRBJ2-7; 7 bases align to TRBD1. V trimming: 5 bases; J trimming: 4 bases; junction bases outside the gene matches: 8. The CDR3 contains 14 residues. The CDR3 sequence is CASSREGTVYEQYF. The CDR3 DNA sequence: TGTGCCAGCAGTCGAGAAGGGACAGTTTACGAGCAGTACTTC.